These T cell receptor beta chains were read from a single sample in a study of blood T cell repertoires in COVID-19. Data came from immunoSEQ multiplex PCR; TCRdb stores just in-frame clones and leaves some out. The sample yields about 88,000 clones, 87% seen once. Sequenced material: peripheral blood. The receptor source for this set is a male donor with acute or convalescent COVID-19. CDR3s include the opening cysteine and the closing phenylalanine or tryptophan. The order of the fields is V gene, J gene, clone size, D gene, CDR3 DNA, CDR3 protein. A D gene is named only where the DNA matches it firmly. Size values are once, few and many counts, or a class for expanded clones, and some rows have none.

TRBV3-1/TRBV3-2	TRBJ1-1	-	TRBD1	TGTGCCAGCAGCCAAACGGGGCAGGGGGCTGTCAGTGAAGCTTTCTTT	CASSQTGQGAVSEAFF
TRBV18	TRBJ1-5	-	TRBD1	TGTGCCAGCTCGCCTGGACAGGGAAAAGGCCAGCCCCAGCATTTT	CASSPGQGKGQPQHF
TRBV7-9	TRBJ1-3	-	-	TGTGCCAGCAGCCAAAGTGCGGGGGCAGGAAACACCATATATTTT	CASSQSAGAGNTIYF
TRBV10-3	TRBJ2-2	-	TRBD1	TGTGCCTCAACCGGGACAGGGGGCCCCGGGGAGCTGTTTTTT	CASTGTGGPGELFF
TRBV7-8	TRBJ1-2	once	TRBD1	TGTGCCAGCAGCCAAGCCGGGACAGGGAGAGATGGCTACACCTTC	CASSQAGTGRDGYTF
TRBV15	TRBJ2-1	-	-	TGTGCCACCAGCAGAGAAGCCCTCGGCGGGGGCCCAAGGTCCTACAATGAGCAGTTCTTC	CATSREALGGGPRSYNEQFF
TRBV9	TRBJ2-2	-	-	TGTGCCAGCAGCCCCCCGGGAACCGGGGAGCTGTTTTTT	CASSPPGTGELFF
TRBV6-5	TRBJ1-1	-	-	TGTGCCAGCAGTCCCCTCGGGAGGGGTTTTACTGAAGCTTTCTTT	CASSPLGRGFTEAFF
TRBV7-9	TRBJ1-4	few	TRBD1	TGTGCCAGCAGCCCCGGACAGGGGAAGGAAAAACTGTTTTTT	CASSPGQGKEKLFF
TRBV19	TRBJ2-7	-	-	TGTGCCAGTAGTGCTCGGGGGGCCCTCGCCGAGCAGTACTTC	CASSARGALAEQYF
TRBV3-1/TRBV3-2	TRBJ1-1	-	-	TGTGCCAGCAGCCAAGGGTCCGGGCTGAGGGCTGAAGCTTTCTTT	CASSQGSGLRAEAFF
TRBV11-3	TRBJ2-3	-	TRBD1	TGTGCCAGCAGCCGGGGACAGGGGGCTACAGATACGCAGTATTTT	CASSRGQGATDTQYF
TRBV10-3	TRBJ1-2	-	TRBD1	TGTGCCACCCAAGGACAGGGCGAAGGCTATGGCTACACCTTC	CATQGQGEGYGYTF
TRBV6-5	TRBJ2-2	-	TRBD1	TGTGCCTGCCAGGGGGCTCTTTCCACCGGGGAGCTGTTTTTT	CACQGALSTGELFF
TRBV5-6	TRBJ2-1	-	TRBD2	TGTGCCAGCAGCCCCTGGACTAGCGGAGGACTTTCCAATGAGCAGTTCTTC	CASSPWTSGGLSNEQFF
TRBV4-2	TRBJ1-2	-	-	TGTGCCAGCAGCCAAACAGGGCTCTATGGCTACACCTTC	CASSQTGLYGYTF
TRBV9	TRBJ2-5	-	-	TGTGCCAGCAGCGTAGCTACAACAGTCCAAGAGACCCAGTACTTC	CASSVATTVQETQYF
TRBV4-1	TRBJ1-5	-	-	TGCGCCAGCAGCCAAGTTCCGGAAGAGGGTCAGCCCCAGCATTTT	CASSQVPEEGQPQHF
TRBV25-1	TRBJ2-1	-	-	TGTGCCAGCAGTGACAGCTACAATGAGCAGTTCTTC	CASSDSYNEQFF
TRBV3-1/TRBV3-2	TRBJ1-1	-	TRBD1	TGTGCCAGCAGCCCAAGGGACAGGGAAGCTGAAGCTTTCTTT	CASSPRDREAEAFF
TRBV30	TRBJ1-1	-	TRBD1	TGTGCCTGGACAGCCGGGACAGGGGGCAACATGAACACTGAAGCTTTCTTT	CAWTAGTGGNMNTEAFF
TRBV24-1	TRBJ2-3	-	-	TGTGCCACCAGTGATCAGAACCGACAGGCCACAGATACGCAGTATTTT	CATSDQNRQATDTQYF
TRBV3-1/TRBV3-2	TRBJ1-3	-	-	TGTGCCAGCAGCCAAGATGCGGGGTTTCAGGGAAACACCATATATTTT	CASSQDAGFQGNTIYF
TRBV6-5	TRBJ2-2	-	TRBD1	TGTGCCAGCAGGCGCACGGGACAGGGGGTCGGGGAGCTGTTTTTT	CASRRTGQGVGELFF
TRBV11-3	TRBJ2-7	-	-	TGTGCCAGCAGCTCCGGAGTCGAGCAGTACTTC	CASSSGVEQYF
TRBV5-1	TRBJ1-1	few	-	TGCGCCAGCAGAAGCGGGTACAGAGGCCTGAACACTGAAGCTTTCTTT	CASRSGYRGLNTEAFF
TRBV28	TRBJ2-7	-	TRBD1	TGTGCCAGCAGCACCGGGACAGGGTCCTACGAGCAGTACTTC	CASSTGTGSYEQYF
TRBV28	TRBJ1-2	once	TRBD1	TGTGCCAGCAGCCTAACCGGGACAGCCCATGGCTACACCTTC	CASSLTGTAHGYTF
TRBV19	TRBJ2-7	-	-	TGTGCCAGTAGTATTGCTAGGGGAGGCGAGCAGTACTTC	CASSIARGGEQYF
TRBV10-3	TRBJ1-2	few	-	TGTGCCATCAGTGATCGGACTGGGGGGAATTATGGCTACACCTTC	CAISDRTGGNYGYTF
TRBV24-1	TRBJ2-7	-	-	TGTGCCACCAGTGACCACCCCGGAGTAGGGGGGGCCTACGAGCAGTACTTC	CATSDHPGVGGAYEQYF